The 28 T cell receptor beta chains listed next were all sequenced from one sample in a study of T cell repertoires in cytomegalovirus infection. Via MiXCR, TCRdb re-called the reads, giving one row per CDR3 protein. The sample consists of about 360,000 distinct CDR3 sequences, 18% of them appearing once. The source material was PBMCs. These receptors came from a human donor in good health (CMV status not recorded). Some clones in this sample may be carry-over from other donors' samples.

At least ten counts were recorded for this clonotype. The chain recombines TRBV7-2 with TRBJ1-5; the D is unclear. This CDR3 is 14 amino acids long. CDR1 and CDR2 (germline): SGHTA, FQGNSA. V lost 5 bases to trimming and J lost 1 base, with 9 bases between them. CDR3 sequence reads: CASSPGMSNQPQHF. CDR3 nucleotide sequence: TGTGCCAGCAGCCCGGGGATGAGCAATCAGCCCCAGCATTTT. Full variable domain (missing parts from reference TRBV7-2 and TRBJ1-5): GAGVSQSPSNKVTEKGKDVELRCDPISGHTALYWYRQSLGQGLEFLIYFQGNSAPDKSGLPSDRFSAERTGGSVSTLTIQRTQQEDSAVYLCASSPGMSNQPQHFGDGTRLSIL.

The chain combines TRBV24-1 with TRBJ2-3; 9 nucleotides align to TRBD2. Germline CDR1 reads KGHDR; CDR2 reads SFDVKD. The trim removed 4 bases at V and 3 bases at J, leaving 4 bases unmatched. The length of the CDR3 is 15 residues. The CDR3: CATSERLAETDTQYF. In DNA form, the CDR3 reads TGTGCCACCAGTGAGCGACTAGCGGAAACAGATACGCAGTATTTT.

The chain recombines TRBV7-8 with TRBJ1-1, with 7 positions matching TRBD1. V was pared by 5 bases and J by 3 bases, with 3 bases of the junction left unmatched. This CDR3 contains 13 residues. Per germline, CDR1 SGHVS and CDR2 FQNEAQ. The CDR3 here is CASSADRDTEAFF. The CDR3 DNA is TGTGCCAGCAGCGCAGACAGGGACACTGAAGCTTTCTTT.

This clonotype appeared many times. The genes are TRBV7-2 and TRBJ1-1; D is perhaps TRBD1 (5 bases). Per the germline V gene, CDR1 is SGHTA and CDR2 is FQGNSA. This CDR3 contains 15 residues. The V end lost 3 bases, the J end lost 0 bases, and 11 bases lay between the germline ends. The CDR3 nucleotides are TGTGCCAGCAGCTTGGGGGGGTTTATGAACACTGAAGCTTTCTTT. Translating gives CASSLGGFMNTEAFF.

This clonotype has ten or more counts. The J gene is TRBJ2-1, the V gene TRBV2; D unclear. This CDR3 has 12 residues. Germline V gene sequence: CDR1 SNHLY, CDR2 FYNNEI. V dropped 3 bases and J dropped 5 bases, with 5 bases sitting between them. CDR3 residues: CASSEDDNEQFF. The CDR3 coding sequence is TGTGCCAGCAGTGAGGACGACAATGAGCAGTTCTTC. Full variable domain (outside the CDR3, taken from reference TRBV2 and TRBJ2-1): EPEVTQTPSHQVTQMGQEVILRCVPISNHLYFYWYRQILGQKVEFLVSFYNNEISEKSEIFDDQFSVERPDGSNFTLKIRSTKLEDSAMYFCASSEDDNEQFFGPGTRLTVL.

Notes on this clonotype: One junction end does not reproduce the germline sequence, and a read error may be involved. The chain couples TRBV7-2 to TRBJ2-7; 7 nucleotides agree with TRBD1. CDR1 and CDR2 from the germline V gene are SGHTA and FQGNSA. This CDR3 has 15 amino acids. CDR3 sequence reads: CVSSPRTGETYEQYF. The CDR3 nucleotides read TGTGTCAGCAGCCCGAGGACAGGAGAAACCTACGAGCAGTACTTC.

This clonotype was seen repeatedly, ten times or more. The V call is TRBV6-1, the J call TRBJ1-1; D perhaps matches TRBD1 (5 bases). V was clipped by 6 bases and J by 0 bases, with 11 bases between them. Germline-derived CDR1 and CDR2 are MNHNS and SASEGT. This CDR3 has 14 residues. CDR3 sequence (DNA): TGTGCCAGCAGCTCAGGGTTGTTGAACACTGAAGCTTTCTTT. Translation: CASSSGLLNTEAFF.

This clonotype was picked up a small number of times. The J gene is TRBJ1-1, the V gene TRBV12-3 or TRBV12-4; D unresolved. Deletions cut 3 bases from V and 5 bases from J, with 13 bases between. This CDR3 is 14 amino acids long. The CDR3 sequence is CASSFRAAGTEAFF. CDR3 coding DNA: TGTGCCAGCAGTTTTCGGGCGGCCGGTACTGAAGCTTTCTTT.

This clonotype was counted at least ten times. This chain uses TRBV7-9 with TRBJ1-4, with 7 bases fitting TRBD1. The length of the CDR3 is 15 residues. Trimming at V came to 5 bases and at J to 0 bases, leaving 3 bases not matched to a gene. Germline V gives CDR1 SEHNR, CDR2 FQNEAQ (reference sequence). CDR3 amino acids: CASSPGTATNEKLFF. CDR3 DNA: TGTGCCAGCAGCCCGGGGACAGCAACTAATGAAAAACTGTTTTTT.

CDR3: CASRLGSAPDDNEQFF. CDR3 in DNA: TGTGCCAGTAGGCTGGGTTCGGCCCCGGATGACAATGAGCAGTTCTTC. V gene TRBV19 combines with J gene TRBJ2-1, with D hard to call. CDR3 length: 16 residues. Germline CDR1 is LNHDA and CDR2 is SQIVND (reference sequence). Trimming removed 6 bases at V and 5 bases at J, with 20 bases between.

The rearrangement uses TRBV5-1 and TRBJ2-7; TRBD2 is a possible D gene (7 bases). Between the trimmed V and J ends, which lost 3 bases and 3 bases, there was a span of 19 bases. Germline CDR1 is SGHRS and CDR2 is YFSETQ. The CDR3 is 16 residues long. The CDR3 sequence is CASSSGGQPKSYEQYF. The CDR3 bases are TGCGCCAGCAGCTCGGGAGGACAGCCGAAGAGCTACGAGCAGTACTTC. The entire variable domain, with the rest obtained from reference TRBV5-1 and TRBJ2-7, is as follows: KAGVTQTPRYLIKTRGQQVTLSCSPISGHRSVSWYQQTPGQGLQFLFEYFSETQRNKGNFPGRFSGRQFSNSRSEMNVSTLELGDSALYLCASSSGGQPKSYEQYFGPGTRLTVT.

This clonotype has just a few counts. The chain combines TRBV10-1 with TRBJ2-5; 10 nucleotides agree with TRBD2. CDR3 length: 14 amino acids. J lost 7 bases, V lost 8 bases, and 10 bases had no gene match. Per germline, CDR1 WNHNN and CDR2 SYGVQD (reference sequence). The CDR3 loop is CASGDGTSAGTQYF. The CDR3 nucleotides read TGCGCCAGCGGAGACGGGACTAGCGCCGGGACCCAGTACTTC.

The sample holds a few counts of this clonotype. The chain has TRBV19 and TRBJ2-2; 8 nucleotides match TRBD1. Germline V gene sequence: CDR1 LNHDA, CDR2 SQIVND (reference sequence). V lost 5 bases and J lost 4; bases outside the gene matches: 6. The CDR3 is 15 amino acids. CDR3 DNA: TGTGCCAGTAGTGAGCGGACAGGGCCCACCGGGGAGCTGTTTTTT. Its translation: CASSERTGPTGELFF.

This chain connects TRBV7-2 to TRBJ2-1, with 9 bases lining up with TRBD1. The CDR3 loop spans 15 amino acids. Germline V gene lookup returns CDR1 SGHTA and CDR2 FQGNSA. J was trimmed by 8 bases and V by 5 bases; bases with no gene match: 10. Here the CDR3 reads CASSLGQGQTDEQFF. The CDR3 DNA follows: TGTGCCAGCAGCCTAGGACAGGGGCAGACCGATGAGCAGTTCTTC.

This clonotype was detected only a few times. This chain connects TRBV6-6 to TRBJ1-2; D not certain. This CDR3 has 13 residues. The germline gives CDR1 MNHNY, CDR2 SVGAGI (reference sequence). The V and J ends lost 3 bases and 3 bases respectively, with 8 bases between them. The DNA of the CDR3 is TGTGCCAGCAGTTATTCGCAGCACTATGGCTACACCTTC. It specifies CASSYSQHYGYTF.

This clonotype was detected many times. The chain recombines TRBV7-9 with TRBJ1-3; D is undetermined. CDR1 is SEHNR, CDR2 FQNEAQ, per germline (reference sequence). This CDR3 comprises 13 residues. Trimming cost V 8 bases and J 0 bases, with 8 bases left between them. Written as DNA, the CDR3 is TGTGCCAGCGCACTCCACTCTGGAAACACCATATATTTT. Translating gives CASALHSGNTIYF.

This sequence joins TRBV20-1 and TRBJ2-1; 8 nucleotides match TRBD1. From germline, CDR1 is DFQATT and CDR2 SNEGSKA (reference sequence). V was pared by 1 base and J by 9 bases, with 17 bases of the junction left unmatched. The CDR3 loop spans 17 amino acids. The CDR3 spells CSARALRSQGAGIEQFF. In DNA form, the CDR3 reads TGCAGTGCTAGAGCACTCAGAAGTCAGGGGGCAGGGATTGAGCAGTTCTTC.

This clonotype was counted many times. In nucleotides, the CDR3 is TGTGCCAGCCGGGGGGGCCAAGAGACCCAGTACTTC. Translation: CASRGGQETQYF. The J gene is TRBJ2-5, the V gene TRBV7-2, with 8 bases lining up with TRBD2. The CDR3 consists of 12 residues. V shed 8 bases and J 1 base; nucleotides not matched to a gene: 0. Germline V gives CDR1 SGHTA, CDR2 FQGNSA.

This clonotype came up many times. The V gene is TRBV7-9, the J gene TRBJ2-5; possibly TRBD1 or TRBD2 for D (5 bases each). The CDR3 length is 13 residues. From germline, CDR1 is SEHNR and CDR2 FQNEAQ (reference sequence). The V end was cut by 6 bases, the J end by 4 bases, with 12 bases between. The CDR3 spells CASRRGSLETQYF. DNA for the CDR3: TGTGCCAGCAGACGGGGCAGTCTAGAGACCCAGTACTTC.

This chain connects TRBV19 to TRBJ1-6; no clear D. Germline V lookup: CDR1 LNHDA, CDR2 SQIVND (reference sequence). The CDR3 sequence is 20 residues long. V gave up 3 bases and J gave up 0 bases, with 21 bases separating them. CDR3 region: CASSIFGLSETDSYNSPLHF. As DNA, the CDR3 is TGTGCCAGTAGTATCTTTGGTTTGAGTGAGACGGACTCCTATAATTCACCCCTCCACTTT.

This clonotype has only a few counts. The J gene is TRBJ2-1, the V gene TRBV6-6, with D tentatively TRBD1 (5 bases). The germline V gene has CDR1 MNHNY and CDR2 SVGAGI (reference sequence). The V end was cut by 5 bases, the J end by 5 bases, with 10 bases between. The CDR3 is 13 amino acids. The CDR3 loop reads CASSETVNNEQFF. The CDR3, as DNA: TGTGCCAGCAGTGAGACAGTTAACAATGAGCAGTTCTTC.

Ten or more counts support this clonotype. The V call is TRBV10-3, the J call TRBJ2-3, with D tentatively TRBD2 (5 bases). The length of the CDR3 is 13 residues. Germline V gives CDR1 ENHRY, CDR2 SYGVKD. The V end lost 9 bases, the J end lost 8 bases, and 18 bases lay between the germline ends. This chain's CDR3 is CAIRGTMGPTQYF. The CDR3 bases are TGTGCCATACGGGGTACTATGGGTCCTACGCAGTATTTT.

This clonotype was picked up many times. The J gene is TRBJ1-1, the V gene TRBV4-2; D is possibly TRBD1 (6 bases). V lost 7 bases and J lost 4, with 19 bases in between. This CDR3 has 15 residues. Germline values: CDR1 LGHNA, CDR2 YNFKEQ. The CDR3 spells CASTQGGVGVTEAFF. CDR3 nucleotide sequence: TGTGCCAGCACGCAAGGGGGGGTGGGAGTCACTGAAGCTTTCTTT.

The chain combines TRBV15 with TRBJ1-5, with a weak D call TRBD1 (5 bases). V was pared by 1 base and J by 1 base, with 29 bases between. Per the germline V gene, CDR1 is LNHNV and CDR2 is YYDKDF (reference sequence). The CDR3 extends over 22 amino acids. CDR3: CATSRVSTGLRNKKMSNQPQHF. CDR3 nucleotide sequence: TGTGCCACCAGCAGAGTCTCCACAGGCTTAAGGAACAAAAAGATGAGCAATCAGCCCCAGCATTTT.

CDR3 amino acids: CASTWQGDTDTQYF. The CDR3 bases are TGTGCCAGCACGTGGCAGGGAGACACAGATACGCAGTATTTT. This chain connects TRBV2 to TRBJ2-3, with D possibly called TRBD1 or TRBD2 (5 bases each). The CDR3 totals 14 residues. Germline-derived CDR1 and CDR2 are SNHLY and FYNNEI. V lost 7 bases, J lost 2 bases, and 13 bases lay in between. The full variable domain, with the rest looked up from reference TRBV2 and TRBJ2-3, is EPEVTQTPSHQVTQMGQEVILRCVPISNHLYFYWYRQILGQKVEFLVSFYNNEISEKSEIFDDQFSVERPDGSNFTLKIRSTKLEDSAMYFCASTWQGDTDTQYFGPGTRLTVL.

This clonotype was found many times. This chain joins TRBV7-2 and TRBJ2-7, with 8 bases aligning to TRBD2. From germline, CDR1 is SGHTA and CDR2 FQGNSA. This CDR3 region has 15 residues. Trimming at V came to 6 bases and at J to 2 bases, leaving 9 bases not matched to a gene. CDR3 nucleotide sequence: TGTGCCAGCAGACTGACTAGCGTCCTCGCCTACGAGCAGTACTTC. It specifies CASRLTSVLAYEQYF.

This clonotype was found many times. The rearrangement joins TRBV7-2 to TRBJ2-5; TRBD2 aligns across 12 bases. The CDR3 has 18 residues. Per the germline V gene, CDR1 is SGHTA and CDR2 is FQGNSA. V was clipped by 2 bases and J by 0 bases; unmatched bases: 7. This CDR3 is CASSLQRTSGTYQETQYF. CDR3 sequence (DNA): TGTGCCAGCAGCTTACAGCGGACTAGCGGGACATACCAAGAGACCCAGTACTTC.

The chain is built from TRBV5-1 and TRBJ1-2, with 8 positions matching TRBD1. V was pared by 4 bases and J by 13 bases, with 15 bases of the junction left unmatched. The CDR3 length is 14 residues. The germline CDR1 and CDR2 sequences are SGHRS and YFSETQ. This CDR3 is CASSAELSKTGGTF. DNA of the CDR3: TGCGCCAGCAGCGCGGAGTTGAGCAAAACAGGGGGCACCTTC. Using reference TRBV5-1 and TRBJ1-2 for the parts outside the CDR3, the full variable domain is KAGVTQTPRYLIKTRGQQVTLSCSPISGHRSVSWYQQTPGQGLQFLFEYFSETQRNKGNFPGRFSGRQFSNSRSEMNVSTLELGDSALYLCASSAELSKTGGTFGSGTRLTVV.